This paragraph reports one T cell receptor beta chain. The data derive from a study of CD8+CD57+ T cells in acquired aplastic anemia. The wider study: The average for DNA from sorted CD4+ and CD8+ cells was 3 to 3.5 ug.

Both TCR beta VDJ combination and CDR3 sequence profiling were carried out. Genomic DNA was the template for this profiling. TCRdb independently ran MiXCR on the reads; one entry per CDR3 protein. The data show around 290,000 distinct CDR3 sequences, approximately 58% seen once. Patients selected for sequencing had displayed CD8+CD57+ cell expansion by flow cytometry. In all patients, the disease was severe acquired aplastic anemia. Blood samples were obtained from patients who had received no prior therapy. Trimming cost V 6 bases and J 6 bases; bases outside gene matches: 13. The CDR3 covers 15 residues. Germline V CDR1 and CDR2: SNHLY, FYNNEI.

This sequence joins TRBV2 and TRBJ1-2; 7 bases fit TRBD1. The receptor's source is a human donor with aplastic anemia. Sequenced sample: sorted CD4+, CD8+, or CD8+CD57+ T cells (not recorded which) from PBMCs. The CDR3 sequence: CASSQEGSGGDGYTF. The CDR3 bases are TGTGCCAGCAGCCAAGAGGGATCAGGGGGAGATGGCTACACCTTC. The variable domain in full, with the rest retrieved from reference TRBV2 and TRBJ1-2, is EPEVTQTPSHQVTQMGQEVILRCVPISNHLYFYWYRQILGQKVEFLVSFYNNEISEKSEIFDDQFSVERPDGSNFTLKIRSTKLEDSAMYFCASSQEGSGGDGYTFGSGTRLTVV.